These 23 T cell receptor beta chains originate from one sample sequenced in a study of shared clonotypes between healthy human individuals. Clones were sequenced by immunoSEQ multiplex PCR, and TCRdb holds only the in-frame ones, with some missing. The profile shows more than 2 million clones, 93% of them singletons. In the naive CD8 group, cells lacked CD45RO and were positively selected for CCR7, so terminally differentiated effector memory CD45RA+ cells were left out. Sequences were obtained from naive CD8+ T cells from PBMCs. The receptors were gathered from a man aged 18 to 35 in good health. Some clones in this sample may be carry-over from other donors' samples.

The CDR3 bases are TGTGCCAGCAGTTCAGACAGGGCCTATGGCTACACCTTC. It is translated as CASSSDRAYGYTF. The chain recombines TRBV6-1 with TRBJ1-2; 7 bases agree with TRBD1. The CDR3 is 13 amino acids. Germline CDR1 is MNHNS and CDR2 is SASEGT. V was pared by 5 bases and J by 4 bases, with 4 bases of the junction left unmatched.

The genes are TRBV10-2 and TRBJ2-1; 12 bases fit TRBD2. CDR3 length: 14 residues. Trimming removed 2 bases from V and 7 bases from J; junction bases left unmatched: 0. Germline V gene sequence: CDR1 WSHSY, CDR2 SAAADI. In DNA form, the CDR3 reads TGCGCCAGCAGTGAGCTAGCGGGAGGGAATGAGCAGTTCTTC. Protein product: CASSELAGGNEQFF.

The CDR3 is CASSVQGARAKNIQYF. CDR3 coding DNA: TGTGCCAGTAGTGTACAGGGGGCTCGGGCCAAAAACATTCAGTACTTC. The chain recombines TRBV19 with TRBJ2-4, with TRBD1 identical over 9 bases. The CDR3 runs 16 residues. Germline V lookup: CDR1 LNHDA, CDR2 SQIVND (reference sequence). V was pared by 5 bases and J by 1 base, with 6 bases of the junction left unmatched.

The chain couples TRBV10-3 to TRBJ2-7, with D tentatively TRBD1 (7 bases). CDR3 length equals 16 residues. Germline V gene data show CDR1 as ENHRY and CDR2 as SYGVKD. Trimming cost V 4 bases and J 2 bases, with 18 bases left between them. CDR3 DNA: TGTGCCATCAGTGCAACCCACAGGGGAGGCACCTACGAGCAGTACTTC. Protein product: CAISATHRGGTYEQYF.

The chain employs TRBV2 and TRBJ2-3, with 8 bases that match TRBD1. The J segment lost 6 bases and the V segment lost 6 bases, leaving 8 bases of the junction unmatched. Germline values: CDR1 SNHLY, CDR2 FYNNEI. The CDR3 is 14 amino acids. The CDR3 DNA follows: TGTGCCAGCAGCGTTAAGACAGGGGCGGATACGCAGTATTTT. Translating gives CASSVKTGADTQYF. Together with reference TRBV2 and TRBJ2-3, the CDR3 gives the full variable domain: EPEVTQTPSHQVTQMGQEVILRCVPISNHLYFYWYRQILGQKVEFLVSFYNNEISEKSEIFDDQFSVERPDGSNFTLKIRSTKLEDSAMYFCASSVKTGADTQYFGPGTRLTVL.

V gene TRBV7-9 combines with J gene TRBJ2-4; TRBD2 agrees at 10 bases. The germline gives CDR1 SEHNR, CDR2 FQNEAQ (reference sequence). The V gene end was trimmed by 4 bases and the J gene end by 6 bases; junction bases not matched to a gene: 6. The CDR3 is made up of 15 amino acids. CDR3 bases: TGTGCCAGCAGCTCGGGAGCGGGAGGGTCAAACATTCAGTACTTC. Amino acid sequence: CASSSGAGGSNIQYF.

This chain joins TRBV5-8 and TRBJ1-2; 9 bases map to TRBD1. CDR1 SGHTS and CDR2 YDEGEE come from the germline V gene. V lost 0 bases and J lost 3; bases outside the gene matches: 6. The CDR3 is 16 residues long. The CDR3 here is CASSLAGTGPDYGYTF. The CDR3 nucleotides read TGTGCCAGCAGCTTGGCCGGGACAGGGCCTGACTATGGCTACACCTTC.

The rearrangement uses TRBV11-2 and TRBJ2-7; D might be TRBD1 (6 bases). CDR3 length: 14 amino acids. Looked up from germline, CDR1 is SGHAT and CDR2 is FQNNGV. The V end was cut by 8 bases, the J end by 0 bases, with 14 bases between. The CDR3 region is CASGLTDSSYEQYF. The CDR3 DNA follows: TGTGCCAGCGGCCTTACGGACAGCTCCTACGAGCAGTACTTC.

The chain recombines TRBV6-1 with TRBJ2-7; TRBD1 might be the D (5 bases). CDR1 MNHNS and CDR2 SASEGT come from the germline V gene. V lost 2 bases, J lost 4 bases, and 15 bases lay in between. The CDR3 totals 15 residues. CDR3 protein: CASSEPARQGYEQYF. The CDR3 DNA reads TGTGCCAGCAGTGAACCAGCCCGGCAGGGTTACGAGCAGTACTTC.

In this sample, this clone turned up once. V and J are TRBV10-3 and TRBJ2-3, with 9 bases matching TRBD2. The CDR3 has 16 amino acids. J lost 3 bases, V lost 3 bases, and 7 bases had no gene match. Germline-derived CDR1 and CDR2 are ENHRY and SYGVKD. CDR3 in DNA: TGTGCCATCAGTGAAAGTCTAGCGGGGATAACAGATACGCAGTATTTT. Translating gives CAISESLAGITDTQYF.

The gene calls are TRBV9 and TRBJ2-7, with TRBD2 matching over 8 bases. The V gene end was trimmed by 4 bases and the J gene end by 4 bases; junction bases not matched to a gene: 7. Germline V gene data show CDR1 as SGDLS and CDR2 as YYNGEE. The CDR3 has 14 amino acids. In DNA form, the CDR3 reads TGTGCCAGCAGCCTAAGCGGGGGCGGGTACGAGCAGTACTTC. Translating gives CASSLSGGGYEQYF.

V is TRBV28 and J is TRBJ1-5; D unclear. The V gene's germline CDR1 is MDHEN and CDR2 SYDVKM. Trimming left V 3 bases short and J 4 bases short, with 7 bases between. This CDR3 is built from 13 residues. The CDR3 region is CASSFLNNQPQHF. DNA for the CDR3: TGTGCCAGCAGTTTTCTTAATAATCAGCCCCAGCATTTT.

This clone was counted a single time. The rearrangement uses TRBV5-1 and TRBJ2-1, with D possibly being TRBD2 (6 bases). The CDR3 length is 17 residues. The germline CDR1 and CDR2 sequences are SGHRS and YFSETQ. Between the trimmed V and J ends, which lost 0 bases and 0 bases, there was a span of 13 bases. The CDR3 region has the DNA TGCGCCAGCAGCTTGGCCTCGCGGGAAAGCTCCTACAATGAGCAGTTCTTC. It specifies CASSLASRESSYNEQFF.

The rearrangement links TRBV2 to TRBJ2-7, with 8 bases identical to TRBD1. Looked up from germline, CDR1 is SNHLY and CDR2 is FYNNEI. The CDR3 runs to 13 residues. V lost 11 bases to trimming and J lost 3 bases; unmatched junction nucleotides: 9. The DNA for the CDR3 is TGTGCCTCCTCCTCCGGACAGGGCTACGAGCAGTACTTC. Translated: CASSSGQGYEQYF.

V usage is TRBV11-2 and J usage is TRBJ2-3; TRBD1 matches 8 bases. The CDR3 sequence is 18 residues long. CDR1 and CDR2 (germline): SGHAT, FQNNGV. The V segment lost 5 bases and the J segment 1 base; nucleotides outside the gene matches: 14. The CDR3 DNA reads TGTGCCAGCAGCCCATACCCTACTGCGACAGGGGGCACAGATACGCAGTATTTT. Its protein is CASSPYPTATGGTDTQYF.

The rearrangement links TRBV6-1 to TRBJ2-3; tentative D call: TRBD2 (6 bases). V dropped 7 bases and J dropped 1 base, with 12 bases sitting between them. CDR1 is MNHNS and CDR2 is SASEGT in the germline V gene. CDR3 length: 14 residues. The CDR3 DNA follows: TGTGCCAGCAAACGGGGGTGGGGCACAGATACGCAGTATTTT. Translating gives CASKRGWGTDTQYF.

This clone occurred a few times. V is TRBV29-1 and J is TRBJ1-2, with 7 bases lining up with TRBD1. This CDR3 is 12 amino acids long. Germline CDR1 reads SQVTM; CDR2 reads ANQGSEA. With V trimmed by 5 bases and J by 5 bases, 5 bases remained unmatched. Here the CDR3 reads CSVPGQPYGYTF. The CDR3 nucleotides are TGCAGCGTTCCGGGACAGCCTTATGGCTACACCTTC.

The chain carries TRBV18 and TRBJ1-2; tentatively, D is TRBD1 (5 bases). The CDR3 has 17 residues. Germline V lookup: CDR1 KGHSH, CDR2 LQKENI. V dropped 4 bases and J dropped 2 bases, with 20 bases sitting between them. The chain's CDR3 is CASSLSRGRSENYGYTF. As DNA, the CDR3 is TGTGCCAGCTCACTCTCGAGGGGACGGAGTGAGAACTATGGCTACACCTTC.

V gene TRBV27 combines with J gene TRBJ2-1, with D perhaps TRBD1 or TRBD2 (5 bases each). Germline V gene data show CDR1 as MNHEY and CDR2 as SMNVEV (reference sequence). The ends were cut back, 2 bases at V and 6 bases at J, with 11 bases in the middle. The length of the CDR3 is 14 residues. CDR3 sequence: CASSLRDERNEQFF. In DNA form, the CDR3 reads TGTGCCAGCAGTTTAAGGGACGAACGCAATGAGCAGTTCTTC.

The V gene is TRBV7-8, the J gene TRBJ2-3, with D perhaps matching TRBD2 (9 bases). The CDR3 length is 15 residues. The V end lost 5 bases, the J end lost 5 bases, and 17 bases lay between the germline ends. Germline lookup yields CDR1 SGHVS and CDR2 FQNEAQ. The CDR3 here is CASSPSGTGGDTQYF. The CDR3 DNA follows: TGTGCCAGCAGCCCTAGCGGGACAGGAGGAGATACGCAGTATTTT.

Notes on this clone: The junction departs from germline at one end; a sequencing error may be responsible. Written as DNA, the CDR3 is TGTGCCAGCAGTTTAATGGCTAGCGGGATAAGCACAGATGCGCAGTATTTT. Its translation is CASSLMASGISTDAQYF. The chain combines TRBV28 with TRBJ2-3, with 9 bases matching TRBD2. This CDR3 spans 17 amino acids. Germline V gene lookup returns CDR1 MDHEN and CDR2 SYDVKM.

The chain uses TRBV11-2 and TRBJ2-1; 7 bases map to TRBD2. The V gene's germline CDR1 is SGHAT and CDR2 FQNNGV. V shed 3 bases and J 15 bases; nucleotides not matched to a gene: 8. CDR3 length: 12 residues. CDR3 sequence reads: CASSFGGRGLFF. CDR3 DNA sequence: TGTGCCAGCAGCTTTGGCGGGAGAGGCCTGTTCTTC. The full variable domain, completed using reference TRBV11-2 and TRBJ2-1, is EAGVAQSPRYKIIEKRQSVAFWCNPISGHATLYWYQQILGQGPKLLIQFQNNGVVDDSQLPKDRFSAERLKGVDSTLKIQPAKLEDSAVYLCASSFGGRGLFFGPGTRLTVL.

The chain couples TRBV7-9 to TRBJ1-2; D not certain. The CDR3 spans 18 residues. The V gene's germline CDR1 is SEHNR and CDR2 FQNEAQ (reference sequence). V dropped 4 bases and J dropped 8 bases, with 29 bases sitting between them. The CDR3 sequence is CASSSPPRVLKPEGGYTF. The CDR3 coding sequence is TGTGCCAGCAGCTCCCCACCCCGGGTCCTTAAGCCGGAAGGAGGCTACACCTTC.